What follows are 14 T cell receptor beta chains derived from one specimen sequenced in a study of CD8+CD57+ T cells in acquired aplastic anemia. Profiles of TCR beta VDJ and CDR3 were generated from a genomic DNA template. TCRdb reprocessed the reads with MiXCR, giving one entry per CDR3 protein. The sample has approximately 470,000 distinct CDR3 sequences, approximately 33% seen once. Flow cytometry had shown expanded CD8+CD57+ cells in the patients chosen for sequencing. Sequenced material: sorted CD4+, CD8+, or CD8+CD57+ T cells (not recorded which) from PBMCs. The receptors originated from a human donor with aplastic anemia.

This chain links TRBV27 with TRBJ2-1, with 12 nucleotides matching TRBD2. Trimming at V came to 5 bases and at J to 6 bases, leaving 11 bases not matched to a gene. Per germline, CDR1 MNHEY and CDR2 SMNVEV (reference sequence). This CDR3 has 17 amino acids. CDR3 region: CASSIQTSGSLANEQFF. Written as DNA, the CDR3 is TGTGCCAGCAGTATTCAGACTAGCGGGAGTTTAGCCAATGAGCAGTTCTTC.

About this clonotype: A junction boundary mismatches the germline segment, possibly from a read error. The V call is TRBV9, the J call TRBJ1-2; D is undetermined. CDR3 length equals 15 residues. The germline V gene encodes CDR1 SGDLS and CDR2 YYNGEE. CDR3 in amino acids: CASSVGGRANYDYTF. DNA of the CDR3: TGTGCCAGCAGCGTAGGTGGGAGAGCTAACTATGACTACACCTTC.

This clonotype has ten or more counts. The chain employs TRBV7-2 and TRBJ1-5; TRBD1 is a possible D gene (6 bases). CDR1 and CDR2 from the germline V gene are SGHTA and FQGNSA. The CDR3 covers 14 residues. Trimming pared 8 bases from V and 2 bases from J, leaving 13 bases between. The CDR3 coding sequence is TGTGCCAGCCAACAGGGTTTCGGCAATCAGCCCCAGCATTTT. This codes for CASQQGFGNQPQHF.

V usage is TRBV12-3 or TRBV12-4 and J usage is TRBJ1-4; TRBD1 might be the D (5 bases). V was shortened by 5 bases and J by 5 bases, with 12 bases between the two germline ends. The CDR3 loop spans 14 amino acids. This CDR3 is CASSLDSYNEKLFF. CDR3 in DNA: TGTGCCAGCAGTCTTGACAGTTACAATGAAAAACTGTTTTTT.

As to this clonotype: Germline is not matched at one junction end, which may reflect a read error. The J gene is TRBJ1-6, the V gene TRBV2; 7 bases line up with TRBD1. CDR3 length equals 16 residues. The V gene's germline CDR1 is SNHLY and CDR2 FYNNEI. The CDR3 protein is CACSLGDSAYSSPLHF. DNA for the CDR3: TGTGCCTGCAGTTTAGGGGACAGTGCCTATAGTTCACCCCTCCACTTT.

This clonotype was counted only a few times. The rearrangement joins TRBV6-5 to TRBJ2-7, with 7 bases lining up with TRBD2. With 3 bases clipped from V and 3 bases from J, the junction kept 5 bases outside the gene matches. From germline, CDR1 is MNHEY and CDR2 SVGAGI. The CDR3 is 14 amino acids. The CDR3 DNA is TGTGCCAGCAGTTATACTAGCGACAACTACGAGCAGTACTTC. Encoded protein: CASSYTSDNYEQYF.

There are a few counts of this clonotype. The junction and the germline gene differ at one end; a read error may be behind it. This rearrangement joins TRBV6-1 to TRBJ1-4; D gene unclear. Per the germline V gene, CDR1 is MNHNS and CDR2 is SASEGT. This CDR3 has 15 amino acids. The CDR3 reads CASSGLDRSPGFWDF. DNA of the CDR3: TGTGCCAGCAGTGGCCTCGACCGCTCCCCCGGGTTTTGGGATTTT.

The chain is built from TRBV30 and TRBJ1-2, with TRBD1 matching over 9 bases. Germline V gene lookup returns CDR1 GTSNPN and CDR2 SVGIG (reference sequence). This CDR3 has 13 residues. The J segment lost 7 bases and the V segment lost 3 bases, leaving 6 bases of the junction unmatched. The chain's CDR3 is CAWSVQGAGGYTF. Written as DNA, the CDR3 is TGTGCCTGGAGCGTACAGGGGGCGGGTGGCTACACCTTC.

This clonotype was counted between two and nine times. The chain links TRBV5-5 to TRBJ2-7; tentatively, D is TRBD1 or TRBD2 (6 bases each). CDR1 and CDR2 (germline): SGHKS, YYEKEE (reference sequence). Trimming stripped 4 bases from V and 1 base from J, with 12 bases between. The CDR3 totals 14 residues. Here the CDR3 reads CASSSRGVSYEQYF. The CDR3 region has the DNA TGTGCCAGCAGCAGTAGGGGGGTATCCTACGAGCAGTACTTC.

The chain employs TRBV5-1 and TRBJ2-1, with TRBD2 identical over 11 bases. The germline V gene has CDR1 SGHRS and CDR2 YFSETQ. CDR3 length: 17 amino acids. With 4 bases clipped from V and 0 bases from J, the junction kept 6 bases outside the gene matches. The DNA for the CDR3 is TGCGCCAGCAGCCCGGGACTAGCGGATAGCTCCTACAATGAGCAGTTCTTC. It encodes CASSPGLADSSYNEQFF.

J is TRBJ1-4 and V is TRBV25-1; D gene unclear. The CDR3 consists of 14 residues. In germline, CDR1 is MGHDK, CDR2 SYGVNS. Trimming took 6 bases from V and 14 from J, leaving 22 bases between them. The CDR3 loop reads CASSQVALGQGLFF. CDR3 DNA sequence: TGTGCCAGCAGCCAAGTCGCGTTGGGTCAAGGCCTGTTTTTT.

As to this clonotype: This may arise from a read error, as a much more abundant clone is one base away. The chain recombines TRBV20-1 with TRBJ2-7; D is perhaps TRBD1 (6 bases). V was trimmed by 5 bases and J by 2 bases, leaving 13 bases between them. Germline V lookup: CDR1 DFQATT, CDR2 SNEGSKA (reference sequence). The CDR3 length is 13 residues. CDR3 bases: TGCAGTGCTCGAAGACAGGTCCCCTACGAGCAGTACTTC. Residues: CSARRQVPYEQYF.

As regards this clonotype: A read error may be the cause here, since a much bigger clone is one base away. The V call is TRBV19, the J call TRBJ1-2, with D perhaps TRBD1 (6 bases). V was cut by 7 bases and J by 4 bases, with 19 bases left in between. This CDR3 spans 15 amino acids. The V gene's germline CDR1 is LNHDA and CDR2 SQIVND (reference sequence). This chain's CDR3 is CASKPSGAVSYGYTF. The CDR3, as DNA: TGTGCCAGTAAGCCTTCAGGGGCCGTTAGCTATGGCTACACCTTC.

This clonotype showed up many times. This chain links TRBV29-1 with TRBJ2-5; tentative D call: TRBD2 (5 bases). The CDR3 consists of 11 residues. The germline gives CDR1 SQVTM, CDR2 ANQGSEA. The V end was cut by 7 bases, the J end by 5 bases, with 11 bases between. CDR3 loop: CSAGVGETQYF. Here the CDR3 DNA reads TGCAGCGCCGGGGTTGGGGAGACCCAGTACTTC.